The text below deals with one T cell receptor (beta chain). Germline V lookup: CDR1 MNHEY, CDR2 SVGEGT. V shed 1 base and J shed 3 bases, with 5 bases lying between them. The CDR3 runs to 13 residues. Original processing notes: Amplified reference gene primers provided the basis for estimating nucleated cell counts. The data were produced by immunoSEQ multiplex PCR, yet TCRdb's version contains in-frame clones alone and is incomplete. That table furnishes V, J and clone size, whereas the DNA furnished D and trimming. The sample includes about 170,000 clones, roughly 88% seen only once; the top ten take 1.2%. These data originate in a study of blood T cell repertoires in COVID-19. Across the study: Sites in the United States, Italy and Spain provided acute and convalescent COVID-19 samples. The cDNA or gDNA used as material had been derived from T cells, B-cell-depleted T cells, or PBMCs.

The sequence derives from a man aged 55 to 69 who had recovered from COVID-19. The chain uses TRBV6-2 or TRBV6-3 and TRBJ2-3; D is undetermined. The sequenced sample was peripheral blood. CDR3 in amino acids: CASSYFQTDTQYF. The CDR3, as DNA: TGTGCCAGCAGTTACTTCCAAACAGATACGCAGTATTTT.